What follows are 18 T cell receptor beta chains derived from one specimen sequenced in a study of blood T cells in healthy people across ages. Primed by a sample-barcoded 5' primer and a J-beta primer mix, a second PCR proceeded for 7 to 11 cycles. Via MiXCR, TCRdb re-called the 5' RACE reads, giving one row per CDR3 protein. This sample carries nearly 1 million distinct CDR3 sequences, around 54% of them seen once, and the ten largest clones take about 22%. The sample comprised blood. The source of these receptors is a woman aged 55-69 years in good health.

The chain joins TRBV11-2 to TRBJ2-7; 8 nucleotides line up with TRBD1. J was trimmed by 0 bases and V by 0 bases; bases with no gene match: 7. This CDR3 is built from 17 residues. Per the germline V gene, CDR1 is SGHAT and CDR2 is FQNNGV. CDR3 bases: TGTGCCAGCAGCTTAGATAGTTACAGGGGGAGCTCCTACGAGCAGTACTTC. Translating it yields CASSLDSYRGSSYEQYF.

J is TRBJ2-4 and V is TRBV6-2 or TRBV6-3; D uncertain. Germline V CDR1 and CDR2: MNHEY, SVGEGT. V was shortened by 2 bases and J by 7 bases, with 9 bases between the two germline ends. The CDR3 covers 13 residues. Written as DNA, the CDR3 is TGTGCCAGCAGTTACCAGGCAGATAACATTCAGTACTTC. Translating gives CASSYQADNIQYF.

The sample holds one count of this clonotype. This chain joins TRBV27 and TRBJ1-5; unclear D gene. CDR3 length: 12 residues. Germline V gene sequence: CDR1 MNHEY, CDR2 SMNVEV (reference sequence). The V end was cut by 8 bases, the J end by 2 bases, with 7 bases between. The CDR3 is CASLIRNQPQHF. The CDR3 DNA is TGTGCCAGCCTCATTCGCAATCAGCCCCAGCATTTT.

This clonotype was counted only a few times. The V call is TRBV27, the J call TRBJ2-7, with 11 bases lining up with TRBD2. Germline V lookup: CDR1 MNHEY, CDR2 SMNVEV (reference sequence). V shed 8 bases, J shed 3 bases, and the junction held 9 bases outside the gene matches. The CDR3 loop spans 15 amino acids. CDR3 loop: CASPQGLAGGYEQYF. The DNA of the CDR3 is TGTGCCAGCCCGCAGGGTCTAGCGGGAGGCTACGAGCAGTACTTC.

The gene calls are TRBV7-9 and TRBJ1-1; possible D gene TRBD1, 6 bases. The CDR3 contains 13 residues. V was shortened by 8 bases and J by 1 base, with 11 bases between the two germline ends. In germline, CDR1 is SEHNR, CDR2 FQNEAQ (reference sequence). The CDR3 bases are TGTGCCAGCCGAGGACAGCCGAACACTGAAGCTTTCTTT. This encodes CASRGQPNTEAFF.

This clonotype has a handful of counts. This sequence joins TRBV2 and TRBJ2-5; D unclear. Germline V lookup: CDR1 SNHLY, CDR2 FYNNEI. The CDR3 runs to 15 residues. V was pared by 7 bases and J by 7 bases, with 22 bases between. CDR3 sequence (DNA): TGTGCCAGCACCTCCGCCGACATACGCCCGGGGACCCAGTACTTC. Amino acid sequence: CASTSADIRPGTQYF.

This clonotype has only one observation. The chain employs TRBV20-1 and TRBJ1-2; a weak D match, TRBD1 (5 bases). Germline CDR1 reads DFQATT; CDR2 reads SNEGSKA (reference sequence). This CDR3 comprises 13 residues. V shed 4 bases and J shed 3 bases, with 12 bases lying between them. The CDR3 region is CSAIRQGDYGYTF. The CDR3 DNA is TGCAGTGCTATCAGGCAGGGAGACTATGGCTACACCTTC.

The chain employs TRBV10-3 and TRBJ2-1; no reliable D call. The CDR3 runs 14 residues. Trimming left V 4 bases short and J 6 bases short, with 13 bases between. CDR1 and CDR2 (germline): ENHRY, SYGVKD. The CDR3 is CAISGNTPSNEQFF. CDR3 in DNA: TGTGCCATCAGTGGGAATACCCCCTCCAATGAGCAGTTCTTC.

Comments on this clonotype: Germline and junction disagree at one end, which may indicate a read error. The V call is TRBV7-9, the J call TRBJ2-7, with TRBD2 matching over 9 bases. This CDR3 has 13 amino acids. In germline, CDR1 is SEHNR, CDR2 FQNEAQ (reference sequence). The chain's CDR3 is CASSLAGSNEQYF. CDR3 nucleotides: TGTGCCAGCAGCCTAGCGGGATCAAACGAGCAGTACTTC.

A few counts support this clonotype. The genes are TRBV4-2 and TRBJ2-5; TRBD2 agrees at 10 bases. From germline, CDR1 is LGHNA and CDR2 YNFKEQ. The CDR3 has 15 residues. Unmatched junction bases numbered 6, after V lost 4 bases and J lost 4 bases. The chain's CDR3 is CASSLTGTSVETQYF. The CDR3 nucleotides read TGTGCCAGCAGCCTAACCGGGACTAGCGTAGAGACCCAGTACTTC.

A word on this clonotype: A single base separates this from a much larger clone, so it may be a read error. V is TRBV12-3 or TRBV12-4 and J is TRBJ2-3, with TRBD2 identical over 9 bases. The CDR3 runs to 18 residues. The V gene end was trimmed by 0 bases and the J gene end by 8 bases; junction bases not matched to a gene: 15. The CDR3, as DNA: TGTGCCAGCAGTTTAGCCCTGACTAGCGGAAATTCGGGAGGTACGCAGTATTTT. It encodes CASSLALTSGNSGGTQYF.

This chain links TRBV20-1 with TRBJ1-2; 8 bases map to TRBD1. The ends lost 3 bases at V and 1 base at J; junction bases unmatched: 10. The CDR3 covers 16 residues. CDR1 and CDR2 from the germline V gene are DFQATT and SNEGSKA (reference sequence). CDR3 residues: CSARGQGARINYGYTF. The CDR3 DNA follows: TGCAGTGCTAGGGGCCAGGGGGCGCGGATTAACTATGGCTACACCTTC.

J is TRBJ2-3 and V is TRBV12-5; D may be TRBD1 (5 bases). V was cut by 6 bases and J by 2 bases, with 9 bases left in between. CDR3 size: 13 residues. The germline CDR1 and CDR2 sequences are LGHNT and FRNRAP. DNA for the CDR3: TGTGCTAGTGGCACACAGGCCACAGATACGCAGTATTTT. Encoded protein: CASGTQATDTQYF.

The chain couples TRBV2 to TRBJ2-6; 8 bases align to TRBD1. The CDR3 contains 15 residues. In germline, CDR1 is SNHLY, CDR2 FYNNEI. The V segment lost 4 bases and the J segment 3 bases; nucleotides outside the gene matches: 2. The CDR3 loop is CASSGDRFGANVLTF. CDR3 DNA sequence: TGTGCCAGCAGTGGGGACAGGTTTGGGGCCAACGTCCTGACTTTC.

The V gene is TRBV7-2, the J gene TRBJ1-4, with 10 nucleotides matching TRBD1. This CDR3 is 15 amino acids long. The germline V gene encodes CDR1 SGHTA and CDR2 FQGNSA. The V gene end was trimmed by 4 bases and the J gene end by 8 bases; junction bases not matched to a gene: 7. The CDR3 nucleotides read TGTGCCAGCAGCTCGCCGGGACAGGGGAGCGAAAAACTGTTTTTT. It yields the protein CASSSPGQGSEKLFF.

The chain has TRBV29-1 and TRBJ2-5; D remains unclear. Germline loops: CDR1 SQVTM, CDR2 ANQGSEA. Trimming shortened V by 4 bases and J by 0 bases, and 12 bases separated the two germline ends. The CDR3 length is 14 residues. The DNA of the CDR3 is TGCAGCGTTGTTCGACAAGGCAACCAAGAGACCCAGTACTTC. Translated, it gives CSVVRQGNQETQYF.

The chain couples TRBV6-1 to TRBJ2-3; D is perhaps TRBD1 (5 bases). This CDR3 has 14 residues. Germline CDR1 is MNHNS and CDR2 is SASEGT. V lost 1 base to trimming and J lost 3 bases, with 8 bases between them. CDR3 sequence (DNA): TGTGCCAGCAGTGAAGGGAAGGGGACAGATACGCAGTATTTT. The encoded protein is CASSEGKGTDTQYF.

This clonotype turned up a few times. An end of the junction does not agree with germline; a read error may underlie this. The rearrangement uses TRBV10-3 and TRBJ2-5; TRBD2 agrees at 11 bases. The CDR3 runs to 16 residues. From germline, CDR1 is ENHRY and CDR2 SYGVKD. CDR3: CAISDATSGTQEAQYF. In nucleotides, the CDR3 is TGTGCCATCAGTGACGCGACTAGCGGGACACAAGAGGCCCAGTACTTC.